This TCR beta chain is drawn from a study of blood T cell repertoires in COVID-19. Study background: The study drew acute and convalescent COVID-19 samples from the United States, Italy and Spain.

Per the study methods: Amplifying reference gene primers gave estimates of nucleated cell counts. TCRdb's table, derived via immunoSEQ multiplex PCR, lists solely in-frame clones and lacks some. Clone size and the V and J calls come from that table; the DNA yielded D and trimming. The table records about 110,000 clones, 76% of them present only once. The germline CDR1 and CDR2 sequences are SGHNT and YENEEA. There are 13 residues in the CDR3. Deletions cut 5 bases from V and 4 bases from J, with 8 bases between. The chain carries TRBV11-3 and TRBJ2-2, with no clear D. Sequenced: peripheral blood. The TCR originated in an elderly woman with acute or convalescent COVID-19. The CDR3 nucleotides read TGTGCCAGCAGCCCACAGAGCACCGGGGAGCTGTTTTTT. This translates into CASSPQSTGELFF.